The 9 T cell receptor beta chains given below trace back to one sample, sequenced in a study of blood T cell repertoires in COVID-19. Clones were read by immunoSEQ multiplex PCR, and TCRdb kept only the in-frame ones, dropping some. The table has 70,000 to 95,000 clones, more than 70% seen once. Source material: peripheral blood. The origin of the receptors is a man in his fifties with COVID-19, enrolled during active disease.

J is TRBJ1-2 and V is TRBV2; 7 bases fit TRBD1. V dropped 7 bases and J dropped 4; count of bases not matched to a gene: 9. There are 14 residues in the CDR3. Looked up from germline, CDR1 is SNHLY and CDR2 is FYNNEI. CDR3 bases: TGTGCCAGCAACCCTACTGGGGACAGCTATGGCTACACCTTC. Translating gives CASNPTGDSYGYTF.

This chain connects TRBV21-1 to TRBJ1-6; the D call of TRBD1 is as the table states it, not checked on the DNA. TRBV21-1 constitutes a pseudogene. The CDR3 loop spans 16 amino acids. The DNA for the CDR3 is TGTGCCAGCAGCAAGGACAGCGGTCGGGTTTATTCACCCCTCCACTTT. Encoded protein: CASSKDSGRVYSPLHF.

The V and J genes are TRBV3-1 (or the pseudogene TRBV3-2) and TRBJ2-7; 14 bases match TRBD2. Germline V gene lookup returns CDR1 LGHDT and CDR2 YNNKEL (reference sequence). The CDR3 is made up of 13 amino acids. After removal of 8 bases from V and 3 bases from J, the junction contained 0 bases not matched to a gene. The CDR3 DNA follows: TGTGCCAGCGGGACTAGCGGGGGCTACGAGCAGTACTTC. Translated, it gives CASGTSGGYEQYF.

In regard to this clone: The junction departs from germline at one end; a sequencing error may be responsible. The genes are TRBV4-3 and TRBJ2-4; TRBD2 matches 8 bases. The CDR3 has 13 residues. Germline V gene sequence: CDR1 LGHNA, CDR2 YSLEER. This CDR3 reads CASSRDRGGTRDF. The CDR3, as DNA: TGCGCCAGCAGCCGAGACCGTGGCGGGACTAGGGACTTC.

The V call is TRBV10-1, the J call TRBJ1-5, with 7 bases identical to TRBD1. This CDR3 has 16 residues. Germline V lookup: CDR1 WNHNN, CDR2 SYGVQD (reference sequence). The ends lost 1 base at V and 2 bases at J; junction bases unmatched: 5. CDR3 in DNA: TGCGCCAGCAGTGAGTACAGGGGAGGAGGCAATCAGCCCCAGCATTTT. Translated, it gives CASSEYRGGGNQPQHF.

The chain carries TRBV5-5 and TRBJ2-4; TRBD1 might be the D (6 bases). CDR1 and CDR2 (germline): SGHKS, YYEKEE (reference sequence). Trimming took off 5 bases at V and 0 bases at J, with 12 bases between the two ends. The CDR3 covers 15 residues. As DNA, the CDR3 is TGTGCCAGCAGTGTTTCAGGGGTAGCCAAAAACATTCAGTACTTC. It codes for CASSVSGVAKNIQYF. The full variable domain, its missing parts supplied by reference TRBV5-5 and TRBJ2-4, is DAGVTQSPTHLIKTRGQQVTLRCSPISGHKSVSWYQQVLGQGPQFIFQYYEKEERGRGNFPDRFSARQFPNYSSELNVNALLLGDSALYLCASSVSGVAKNIQYFGAGTRLSVL.

This clone was detected once. V and J are TRBV10-3 and TRBJ1-1, with D hard to call. This CDR3 contains 17 residues. Trimming cost V 4 bases and J 1 base, with 19 bases left between them. CDR1 ENHRY and CDR2 SYGVKD come from the germline V gene. CDR3 residues: CAISAGPGGVGNTEAFF. CDR3 in DNA: TGTGCCATCAGTGCGGGTCCGGGAGGTGTAGGGAACACTGAAGCTTTCTTT.

This rearrangement joins TRBV27 to TRBJ2-1; 8 bases map to TRBD2. Germline trimming cut 4 bases from V and 7 bases from J; bases unmatched to any gene: 9. CDR1 and CDR2 from the germline V gene are MNHEY and SMNVEV (reference sequence). The CDR3 has 15 amino acids. Here the CDR3 reads CASSYQAGARNEQFF. In DNA, the CDR3 is TGTGCCAGCAGTTACCAAGCGGGGGCGCGGAATGAGCAGTTCTTC.

This chain links TRBV5-4 with TRBJ1-2; no firm D call. The V and J ends lost 5 bases and 5 bases respectively, with 13 bases between them. From germline, CDR1 is SGHNT and CDR2 YYREEE (reference sequence). CDR3 length equals 13 residues. The CDR3 DNA follows: TGTGCCAGCAGACCTCGGGAGTCATATGGCTACACCTTC. It encodes CASRPRESYGYTF. The entire variable domain, with the rest obtained from reference TRBV5-4 and TRBJ1-2, is as follows: ETGVTQSPTHLIKTRGQQVTLRCSSQSGHNTVSWYQQALGQGPQFIFQYYREEENGRGNFPPRFSGLQFPNYSSELNVNALELDDSALYLCASRPRESYGYTFGSGTRLTVV.